This TCR beta chain was identified in a study of human T cells and chemical hapten exposure listed by TCRdb under 2021. About the full investigation: For sensitization, 2% DPC in acetone was applied to a 2 cm by 2 cm area of upper inner arm skin. Libraries were pooled for sequencing, and per-sample TCR yields varied mainly because of small differences in library volumes within the pool. Patient blood was sampled pre-sensitization (week 0) and at 2, 6 and about 24 weeks after DPC sensitization. Patch testing was performed on the upper back with Finn chambers containing 0.01% DPC, and the patch tests were scored after 6 days according to International Contact Dermatitis Research Group standards. The mostly female patient cohort included alopecia areata with under or over 50% scalp involvement, alopecia totalis and alopecia universalis. Peripheral blood TCR repertoire changes were tracked in vivo in alopecia patients during primary and secondary sensitization to the hapten diphenylcyclopropenone (DPC). For TCR sequencing, blood came from 25 to 35 alopecia patients at anywhere from one to four time points (pre-sensitization, 2, 6 and 24 weeks). Patients additionally received weekly therapeutic DPC doses to the scalp throughout the approximately 25-week study period.

Trimming leaves V shorter by 6 bases and J shorter by 5 bases, with the junction holding 9 bases beyond the gene matches. There are 15 amino acids in the CDR3, from cysteine to phenylalanine inclusive. Only CDR3 DNA is held: 45 bases, read in frame from base 1. CDR1 and CDR2 were assigned from the germline V gene as ENHRY and SYGVKD. As regards this clonotype: Its antigen specificity is not known. Base qualities are not at hand, and no much larger clone is one base apart.

The library was obtained by RACE. Sequencing was performed on a NextSeq 500. Library preparation attached unique molecular identifiers to individual cDNA molecules for quantitative, reproducible TCR counting. For every blood RNA sample, sequencing covered both the TCR alpha and TCR beta chains. As for the original processing: The median number of TCRs per sample was roughly 94,000, ranging from about 23,224 to 690,600. V, J and CDR3 annotation of the TCR reads was performed with the Decombinator software suite. For PS versus PT1 abundance plots, all samples were subsampled to the same number of TCRs (28,000). Expanded TCRs were defined as absent before sensitization and observed at least eight times at the 2-week time point. The public reads were reanalyzed by TCRdb: fastp trimming at Q25, MiXCR alignment, in-frame beta chains only. Each CDR3 protein gets just one entry, which takes the most common genes and DNA from the rows behind it. TCRdb assigned the V and J calls; the authors' analysis was not used. This sample gives some 400,000 distinct CDR3 sequences in total; 5% to 6.5% of them show up just once. The ten largest clones capture 2.5% to 3% of the sample.

General findings and caveats noted by the study authors: Repeated subsampling changed both the strength of the expansion versus patch-test correlation and the threshold at which the correlation became significant. Compared with pre-sensitization or healthy control sets, expanded TCRs formed significantly more large CDR3 similarity clusters, which is consistent with antigen-driven responses. DPC sensitization did not change how many TCRs were above 1 in 1000 frequency, and no evidence was found of alterations in global repertoire structure. Alopecia, a presumed autoimmune disease, was present in all patients, so the immune response of the patients might differ from that of healthy individuals. Patch test score correlated positively with the number of PT1 expanded TCRs, reaching significance at thresholds 8, 16 and 32 but not at 4.

The sample's time point label is to be understood as: pre-sensitization, week 0. According to the study, the label for this sample's treatment or condition signals: therapeutic diphenylcyclopropenone sensitization with weekly scalp DPC. At each patch-test visit, blood was drawn before the patch test was applied. Eligible patients were aged 18 to 70, diagnosed with alopecia, deemed suitable for DPC therapy, and excluded if pregnant. Total RNA was isolated from unfractionated whole blood collected in Tempus Blood RNA tubes. This chain joins TRBV10-3 to TRBJ1-5, with TRBD1 identical over 8 junction bases. Sequencing was performed on whole blood, taken in connection with sensitization to the hapten diphenylcyclopropenone (DPC). This TCR derives from a woman aged 45 to 65 with alopecia areata. Some clones in this sample may be carry-over from other donors' samples. The CDR3: CAISLDRESHQPQHF. The bases read TGTGCCATCAGCTTGGACAGGGAGTCTCATCAGCCCCAGCATTTT.